This T cell receptor (beta chain) was obtained from a study of early T cells in non-severe SARS-CoV-2 infection. The length of the CDR3 is 13 residues. Trimming took off 5 bases at V and 5 bases at J, with 9 bases between the two ends. There are a few counts of this clonotype. MiXCR was run by TCRdb on the 5' RACE reads, yielding one entry per CDR3 protein. The table has tens of thousands of distinct CDR3 sequences, 15% to 18% seen once. The source material was whole blood. The receptor comes from an adult who was a healthcare worker with PCR-confirmed SARS-CoV-2 infection or an uninfected control (not recorded which). The V gene is TRBV12-3 or TRBV12-4, the J gene TRBJ2-2; D is ambiguous. CDR3 residues: CASSPIYTGELFF. The CDR3 DNA sequence: TGTGCCAGCAGTCCTATTTATACCGGGGAGCTGTTTTTT.